This TCR beta chain derives from a study of blood T cell repertoires in COVID-19. V lost 3 bases and J 1 base, leaving 9 bases between the germline ends. The CDR3 has 14 residues. Germline CDR1 reads KGHSH; CDR2 reads LQKENI. This clone was counted between two and nine times. Data came from immunoSEQ multiplex PCR; TCRdb stores just in-frame clones and leaves some out. The sample records fewer than 130,000 clones, 80% to 90% being singletons. The TCR originated in a human donor in a cohort sampled during active COVID-19. V usage is TRBV18 and J usage is TRBJ1-2, with D perhaps matching TRBD1 (5 bases). The sequencing input was peripheral blood. This chain's CDR3 is CASSPKQVNYGYTF. In DNA, the CDR3 is TGTGCCAGCTCACCGAAACAGGTTAACTATGGCTACACCTTC.